The T cell receptor (beta chain) described here comes from a study of T-cell memory formation after mild COVID-19. In this sample, this clonotype turned up a few times. Its antigen is as yet unknown. Sample barcodes and UMIs were carried by the TCR alpha and TCR beta cDNA libraries that 5'RACE generated with constant-segment primers. Each CDR3 protein gets one entry after TCRdb re-called the 5' RACE reads with MiXCR. The sample consists of around 180,000 distinct CDR3 sequences, roughly 16% of them appearing once. The germline V gene encodes CDR1 LGHDT and CDR2 YNNKEL (reference sequence). The CDR3 runs 12 residues. Trimming removed 1 base from V and 5 bases from J, with 5 bases in between. Study outcomes and limitations: Contracting clones localized mainly to CM and EM when CD4+ and mainly to EMRA when CD8+. The authors did not confirm SARS-CoV-2 specificity of second-wave clones peaking day 37. Pre-infection memory already had some responding clones, implying cross-reactive memory joined.

This receptor was identified in an adult woman who had mild COVID-19 (a few samples of this study predate the infection). Cell type and time point are not known. The sequencing sample was made of PBMCs or a T cell subset sorted from them (not recorded which). The chain employs TRBV3-1 and TRBJ2-5, with D perhaps matching TRBD2 (5 bases). The DNA of the CDR3 is TGTGCCAGCAGCCAAGTAGCGGAGACCCAGTACTTC. Translated: CASSQVAETQYF.